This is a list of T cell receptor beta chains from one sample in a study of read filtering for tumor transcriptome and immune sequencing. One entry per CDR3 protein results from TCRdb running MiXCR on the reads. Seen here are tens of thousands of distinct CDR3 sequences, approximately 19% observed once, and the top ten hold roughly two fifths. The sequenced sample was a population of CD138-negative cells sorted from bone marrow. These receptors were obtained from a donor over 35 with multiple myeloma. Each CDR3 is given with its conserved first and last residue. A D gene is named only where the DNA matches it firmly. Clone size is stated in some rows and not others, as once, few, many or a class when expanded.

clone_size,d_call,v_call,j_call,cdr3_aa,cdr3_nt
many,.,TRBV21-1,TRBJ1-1,CASSKALLGQGGTEAFF,TGTGCCAGCAGCAAAGCGCTTTTAGGACAGGGGGGCACTGAAGCTTTCTTT
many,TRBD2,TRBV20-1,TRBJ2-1,CSAPPSGGTSRNEQFF,TGCAGTGCTCCCCCGTCCGGGGGGACTAGCCGGAATGAGCAGTTCTTC
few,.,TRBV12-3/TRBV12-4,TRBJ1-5,CASSSRASGANQPQHF,TGTGCCAGCAGTTCCCGAGCATCAGGGGCGAATCAGCCCCAGCATTTT
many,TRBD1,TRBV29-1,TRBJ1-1,CSGGTGKSTEAFF,TGCAGCGGGGGGACAGGGAAATCCACTGAAGCTTTCTTT
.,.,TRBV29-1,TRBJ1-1,CSVGAGNTEAFF,TGCAGCGTTGGGGCAGGTAACACCGAAGCTTTCTTT
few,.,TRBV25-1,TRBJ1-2,CASSVAVNYGYTF,TGTGCCAGCAGTGTCGCCGTTAACTATGGCTACACCTTC
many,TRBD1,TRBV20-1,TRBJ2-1,CSARDARGQSRSYNEQFF,TGCAGTGCTAGAGATGCGAGGGGACAGAGCCGCTCCTACAATGAGCAGTTCTTC
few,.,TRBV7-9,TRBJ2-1,CASSSRDSIYNEQFF,TGTGCCAGCAGCTCAAGGGACTCCATCTACAATGAGCAGTTCTTC
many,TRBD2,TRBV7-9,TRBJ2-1,CACSPSAGERYNEQFF,TGTGCCTGCAGCCCCTCCGCGGGAGAGAGATACAATGAGCAGTTCTTC
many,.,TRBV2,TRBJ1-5,CASSDRVSNQPQHF,TGTGCCAGCAGTGATCGGGTAAGCAATCAGCCCCAGCATTTT
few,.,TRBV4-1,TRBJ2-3,CASSQDRWDTQYF,TGCGCCAGCAGCCAAGATCGTTGGGATACGCAGTATTTT
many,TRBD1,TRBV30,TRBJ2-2,CAWSGTGLTGELFF,TGTGCCTGGAGCGGGACAGGTCTCACCGGGGAGCTGTTTTTT
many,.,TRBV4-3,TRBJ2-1,CASSQSMGGSYNEQFF,TGCGCCAGCAGCCAGAGCATGGGGGGCAGCTACAATGAGCAGTTCTTC
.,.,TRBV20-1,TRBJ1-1,CSATDVNTEAFF,TGCAGTGCAACGGACGTGAACACTGAAGCTTTCTTT
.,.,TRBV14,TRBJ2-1,CASSYRGRGYNEQFF,TGTGCCAGCAGCTACCGGGGGCGGGGCTACAATGAGCAGTTCTTC
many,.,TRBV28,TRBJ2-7,CASSLGQNPPDEQYF,TGTGCCAGCAGCCTCGGACAGAACCCTCCCGACGAGCAGTACTTC
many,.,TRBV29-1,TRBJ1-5,CSVASTNQPQHF,TGCAGCGTTGCCAGTACCAATCAGCCCCAGCATTTT
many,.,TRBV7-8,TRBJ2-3,CASSVAEGGTDTQYF,TGTGCCAGCAGCGTAGCGGAGGGGGGCACAGATACGCAGTATTTT
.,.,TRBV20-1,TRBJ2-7,CSARDNSRGGYEQYF,TGCAGTGCTAGAGATAATTCCCGTGGGGGTTACGAGCAGTACTTC
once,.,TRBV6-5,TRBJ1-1,CASGYMGTQRKLNTEAFF,TGTGCCAGCGGTTATATGGGGACACAGAGAAAGTTGAACACTGAAGCTTTCTTT
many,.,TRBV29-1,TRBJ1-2,CSVDTESTNYGYTF,TGCAGCGTTGACACGGAGTCCACGAACTATGGCTACACCTTC
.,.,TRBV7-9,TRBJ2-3,CASGQILGPDTQYF,TGTGCCAGCGGCCAAATACTGGGTCCAGATACGCAGTATTTT
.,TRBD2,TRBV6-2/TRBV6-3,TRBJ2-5,CASSRGSGGETQYF,TGTGCCAGCAGTCGCGGGAGTGGAGGAGAGACCCAGTACTTC
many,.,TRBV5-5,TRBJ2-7,CASSFGDRSYEQYF,TGTGCCAGCAGCTTCGGAGACAGGTCCTACGAGCAGTACTTC